This TCR beta chain comes out of a study of T cells after posttransplantation cyclophosphamide (dated by TCRdb to 2016 to 2017). A note on the overall study: Using TRB sequencing, the study followed how the T cell repertoire rebuilt after myeloablative bone marrow transplantation with posttransplantation cyclophosphamide given as GVHD prophylaxis. Blood from every one of the roughly 30 PTCy patients who had 1-year posttransplant specimens underwent TRB sequencing. In 3 patients, TRB sequencing was also performed on up to 3 more blood samples taken 2 to 5.2 years after transplant, and in a handful of patients, pretransplant blood was also TRB-sequenced. TRA and TRB clonality were tightly correlated in several samples, so subsequent TCR analyses focused on TRB only. Antigen receptor sequencing covered samples from some 35 PTCy-treated patients and over 15 of their related bone marrow donors. Public TRB sequences were queried against a database of over 3,500 sequences associated with responses to pathogens, tumor antigens, self-antigens and alloantigens. The study at large found these results: Donor-recipient similarity was low at 1-2 months but increased during the first year, and donor CD8+ memory clones often dominated later blood repertoires. The TRB repertoires of T cells infiltrating skin or the GI tract showed only limited overlap with the TRB repertoires found in blood. Across approximately 41 patients, TRB clonality was highly associated with recipient CMV seropositivity and CMV reactivation, and PTCy diversity was similar to diversity in CNI/methotrexate controls.

Genomic DNA was the input for TRB sequencing, which was run either with the immunoSEQ assay at survey resolution or with the hsTCRB kit. The original pipeline was this. The immunoSEQ software was used for initial read processing, and the LymphoSeq R package was used for repertoire analyses. Clonality was computed as 1 minus normalized Shannon entropy, and a Gini coefficient was also calculated for each TRB dataset. Phenotypes of unsorted samples were inferred by mapping TRB sequences from sorted subsets of the recipient or donor onto the same recipient's unsorted samples. TCRdb took this table from immuneACCESS and kept in-frame rearrangements with V and J called. Such tables lack part of the clones; where checked against another copy, unresolved V genes explain under half of the gap, and the rest is unexplained. The V and J calls and clone size are taken from that table; D and trimming were inferred from the DNA. This sample shows tens of thousands of clones, and none of them turns up only once. The ten largest clones capture nearly 1.5% of the sample.

Related bone marrow donors provided peripheral blood samples on the day of marrow donation. Peripheral blood and bone marrow mononuclear cells were isolated by Ficoll-Hypaque density centrifugation and were cryopreserved. This clone came up many times. The target of this receptor is not known. Qualities for individual bases were not recorded, and no much larger clone is one base off. The germline V gene encodes CDR1 WNHNN and CDR2 SYGVQD (reference sequence). For this chain, trimming is 3 bases at the V end and 4 bases at the J end, and the number of junction bases without a gene match is 8. The CDR3 starts with the cysteine, ends with the phenylalanine, and has 16 residues. Left in the record is the CDR3 DNA by itself, 48 bases read in frame from the first base.

The chain is encoded by TRBV10-1 joined to TRBJ2-7, and 11 junction bases match TRBD2. Input material: PBMCs. This TCR was recovered from a man over 45 in good health, CMV-negative, and a related stem cell transplant donor. This receptor carries the CDR3 CASSDSGTSGVYEQYF. Read as DNA, the sequence is TGCGCCAGCAGTGATTCGGGGACTAGCGGAGTGTACGAGCAGTACTTC.